A single sample is the source of the 10 T cell receptor beta chains below, sequenced in a study of blood T cell repertoires in COVID-19. The method was immunoSEQ multiplex PCR; TCRdb's version includes in-frame clones alone and lacks a portion of them. The data show more than 200,000 clones, around 88% seen once. The material sequenced was PBMCs or T cells enriched from blood (not recorded which). The receptors come from a woman aged 25-40 years who had recovered from COVID-19.

The rearrangement uses TRBV27 and TRBJ1-4; 9 bases map to TRBD1. With 5 bases clipped from V and 3 bases from J, the junction kept 4 bases outside the gene matches. Germline loops: CDR1 MNHEY, CDR2 SMNVEV (reference sequence). This CDR3 has 15 residues. For the CDR3, the DNA is TGTGCCAGCAGTCTAACAGGGGGCTCTAATGAAAAACTGTTTTTT. Its protein product is CASSLTGGSNEKLFF.

The chain uses TRBV7-9 and TRBJ1-1; TRBD1 might be the D (5 bases). This CDR3 contains 16 residues. Trimming left V 4 bases short and J 4 bases short, with 19 bases between. The germline gives CDR1 SEHNR, CDR2 FQNEAQ (reference sequence). DNA of the CDR3: TGTGCCAGCAGCTACCCCGGGGGGGGGAGGGTCACTGAAGCTTTCTTT. Translation: CASSYPGGGRVTEAFF.

Ten or more counts support this clone. The CDR3 here is CASSLVGQINYGYTF. Here the CDR3 DNA reads TGCGCCAGCAGCTTGGTTGGACAGATTAACTATGGCTACACCTTC. This chain uses TRBV5-1 with TRBJ1-2; D possibly corresponds to TRBD1 (6 bases). Germline V gene sequence: CDR1 SGHRS, CDR2 YFSETQ. V was trimmed by 0 bases and J by 1 base, leaving 10 bases between them. The CDR3 runs 15 residues.

CDR3 amino acids: CASSPRSPGELFF. CDR3 nucleotide sequence: TGTGCCAGCAGTCCCCGGTCGCCAGGGGAACTGTTTTTT. This sequence joins TRBV27 and TRBJ1-4; TRBD1 is a possible D gene (6 bases). Germline CDR1 and CDR2: MNHEY and SMNVEV (reference sequence). The CDR3 loop spans 13 amino acids. The V end was cut by 5 bases, the J end by 12 bases, with 16 bases between.

J is TRBJ2-7 and V is TRBV5-4; 10 positions agree with TRBD2. V lost 4 bases to trimming and J lost 2 bases; unmatched junction nucleotides: 9. CDR1 is SGHNT and CDR2 is YYREEE in the germline V gene (reference sequence). The CDR3 spans 16 residues. In nucleotides, the CDR3 is TGTGCCAGCAGCCGCGGAGGACTAGCGGAAACCTACGAGCAGTACTTC. Translating it yields CASSRGGLAETYEQYF.

The chain joins TRBV28 to TRBJ1-2; 10 nucleotides align to TRBD1. The germline gives CDR1 MDHEN, CDR2 SYDVKM. There are 18 residues in the CDR3. V shed 6 bases and J 4 bases; nucleotides not matched to a gene: 17. The CDR3 region has the DNA TGTGCCAGCAGCACCCCGACAGGGGGCCAGGCTCAAATCTATGGCTACACCTTC. This translates into CASSTPTGGQAQIYGYTF.

This clone was found a few times. The chain is built from TRBV2 and TRBJ1-2, with 7 bases lining up with TRBD1. The germline V gene has CDR1 SNHLY and CDR2 FYNNEI. The V segment lost 4 bases and the J segment 7 bases; nucleotides outside the gene matches: 12. There are 15 residues in the CDR3. The CDR3, as DNA: TGTGCCAGCAGTGCCACTACAGGGGCCTTGGGTGGCTACACCTTC. As protein: CASSATTGALGGYTF.

In DNA, the CDR3 is TGTGCCACCAGCAGAGATTACCCCGGGAGACGGAGTGGCTACACCTTC. Translated, it gives CATSRDYPGRRSGYTF. The chain recombines TRBV15 with TRBJ1-2; D is uncertain. The CDR3 has 16 amino acids. Germline CDR1 is LNHNV and CDR2 is YYDKDF (reference sequence). The germline V and J ends were trimmed by 0 bases and 7 bases, with 18 bases remaining between them. Full variable domain (remainder filled in from reference TRBV15 and TRBJ1-2): DAMVIQNPRYQVTQFGKPVTLSCSQTLNHNVMYWYQQKSSQAPKLLFHYYDKDFNNEADTPDNFQSRRPNTSFCFLDIRSPGLGDTAMYLCATSRDYPGRRSGYTFGSGTRLTVV.

This clone was found once. This chain links TRBV7-9 with TRBJ2-2; a possible D gene is TRBD1 (5 bases). The V and J ends lost 6 bases and 2 bases respectively, with 13 bases between them. The CDR3 length is 15 residues. Germline lookup yields CDR1 SEHNR and CDR2 FQNEAQ (reference sequence). In DNA, the CDR3 is TGTGCCAGCAGGTTAATCCAGGGAAACACCGGGGAGCTGTTTTTT. Its translation: CASRLIQGNTGELFF. Full variable domain (remainder filled in from reference TRBV7-9 and TRBJ2-2): DTGVSQNPRHKITKRGQNVTFRCDPISEHNRLYWYRQTLGQGPEFLTYFQNEAQLEKSRLLSDRFSAERPKGSFSTLEIQRTEQGDSAMYLCASRLIQGNTGELFFGEGSRLTVL.

V is TRBV10-3 and J is TRBJ1-2; 7 nucleotides agree with TRBD1. The CDR3 is made up of 12 amino acids. The J segment lost 8 bases and the V segment lost 6 bases, leaving 6 bases of the junction unmatched. Germline V gene sequence: CDR1 ENHRY, CDR2 SYGVKD. The CDR3 spells CAISLTGEGYTF. The CDR3 DNA follows: TGTGCCATCAGCCTAACAGGGGAAGGCTACACCTTC.